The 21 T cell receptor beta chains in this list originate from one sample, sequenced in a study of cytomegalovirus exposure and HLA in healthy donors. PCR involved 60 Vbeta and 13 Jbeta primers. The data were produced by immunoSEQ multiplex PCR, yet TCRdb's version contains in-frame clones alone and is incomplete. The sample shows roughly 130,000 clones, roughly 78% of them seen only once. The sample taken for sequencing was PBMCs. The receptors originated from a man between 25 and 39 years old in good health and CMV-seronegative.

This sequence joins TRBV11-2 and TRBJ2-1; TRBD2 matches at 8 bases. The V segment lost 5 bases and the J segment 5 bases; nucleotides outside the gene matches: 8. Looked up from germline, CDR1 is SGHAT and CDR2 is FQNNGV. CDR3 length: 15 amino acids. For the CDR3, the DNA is TGTGCCAGCAGCCACGGACTAGCCCGCAACAATGAGCAGTTCTTC. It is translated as CASSHGLARNNEQFF.

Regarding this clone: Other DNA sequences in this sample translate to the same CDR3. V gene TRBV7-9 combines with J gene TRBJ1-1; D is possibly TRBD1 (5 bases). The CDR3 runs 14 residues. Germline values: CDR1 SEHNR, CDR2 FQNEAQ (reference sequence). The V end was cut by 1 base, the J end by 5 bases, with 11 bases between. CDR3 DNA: TGTGCCAGCAGCTTAGAAGGGGCCCCGACTGAAGCTTTCTTT. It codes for CASSLEGAPTEAFF.

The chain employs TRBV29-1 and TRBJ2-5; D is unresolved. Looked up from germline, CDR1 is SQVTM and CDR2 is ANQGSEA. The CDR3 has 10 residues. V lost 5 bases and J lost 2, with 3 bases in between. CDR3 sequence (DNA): TGCAGCGTTTATCAAGAGACCCAGTACTTC. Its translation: CSVYQETQYF.

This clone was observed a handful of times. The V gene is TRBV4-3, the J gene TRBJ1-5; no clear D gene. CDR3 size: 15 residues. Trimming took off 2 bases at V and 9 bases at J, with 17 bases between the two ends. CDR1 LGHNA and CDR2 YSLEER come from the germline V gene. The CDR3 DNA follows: TGCGCCAGCAGCCAAACGGCTAACCCCTTAGCGCCCCAGCATTTT. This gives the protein CASSQTANPLAPQHF.

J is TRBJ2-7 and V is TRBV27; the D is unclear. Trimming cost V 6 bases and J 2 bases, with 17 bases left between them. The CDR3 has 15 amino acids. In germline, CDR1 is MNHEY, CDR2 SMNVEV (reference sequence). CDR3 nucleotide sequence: TGTGCCAGCAGATCCCTAGGCAGTCCTCCCTACGAGCAGTACTTC. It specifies CASRSLGSPPYEQYF.

The CDR3 protein is CASSVYGTLQETQYF. In nucleotides, the CDR3 is TGTGCCAGCAGCGTATATGGGACACTCCAAGAGACCCAGTACTTC. This rearrangement joins TRBV9 to TRBJ2-5, with D perhaps matching TRBD1 (6 bases). The V gene's germline CDR1 is SGDLS and CDR2 YYNGEE. Trimming stripped 1 base from V and 1 base from J, with 11 bases between. The CDR3 spans 15 residues.

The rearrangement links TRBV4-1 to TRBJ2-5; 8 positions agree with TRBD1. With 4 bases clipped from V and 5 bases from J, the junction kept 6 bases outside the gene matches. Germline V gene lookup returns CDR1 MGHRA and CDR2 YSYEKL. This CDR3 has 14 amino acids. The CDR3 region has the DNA TGCGCCAGCAGCCGCACAGGGGGTGCGGAGACCCAGTACTTC. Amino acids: CASSRTGGAETQYF.

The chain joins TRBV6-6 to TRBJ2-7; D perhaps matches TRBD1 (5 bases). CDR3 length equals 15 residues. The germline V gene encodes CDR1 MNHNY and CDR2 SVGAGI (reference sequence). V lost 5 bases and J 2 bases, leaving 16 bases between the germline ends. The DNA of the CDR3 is TGTGCCAGCAGTCCTCCCCAGGGTTTGCCCTACGAGCAGTACTTC. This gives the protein CASSPPQGLPYEQYF.

The CDR3 loop is CASSLLAGMGKGWFF. The CDR3 nucleotides read TGTGCCAGCAGTCTACTAGCGGGGATGGGTAAAGGGTGGTTCTTC. This chain uses TRBV28 with TRBJ2-1, with 10 positions matching TRBD2. V shed 5 bases, J shed 15 bases, and the junction held 16 bases outside the gene matches. CDR3 length: 15 residues. CDR1 is MDHEN and CDR2 is SYDVKM in the germline V gene.

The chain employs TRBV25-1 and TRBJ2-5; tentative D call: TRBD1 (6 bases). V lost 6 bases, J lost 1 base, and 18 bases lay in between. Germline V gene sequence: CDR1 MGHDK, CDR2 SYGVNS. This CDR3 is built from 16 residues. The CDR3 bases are TGTGCCAGCAGCGCCAGGGGCCAGGGGCCCCAAGAGACCCAGTACTTC. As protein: CASSARGQGPQETQYF.

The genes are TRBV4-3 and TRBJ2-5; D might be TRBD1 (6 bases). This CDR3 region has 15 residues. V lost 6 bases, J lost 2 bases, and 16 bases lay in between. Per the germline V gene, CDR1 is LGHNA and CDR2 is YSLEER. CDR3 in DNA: TGCGCCAGCAGTCCTCGGGTGGGGACACAAGAGACCCAGTACTTC. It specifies CASSPRVGTQETQYF.

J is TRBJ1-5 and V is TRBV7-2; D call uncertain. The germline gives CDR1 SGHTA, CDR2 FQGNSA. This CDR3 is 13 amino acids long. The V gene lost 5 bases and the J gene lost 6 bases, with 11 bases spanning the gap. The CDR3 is CASSPPVGQPQHF. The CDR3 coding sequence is TGTGCCAGCAGCCCCCCGGTCGGTCAGCCCCAGCATTTT.

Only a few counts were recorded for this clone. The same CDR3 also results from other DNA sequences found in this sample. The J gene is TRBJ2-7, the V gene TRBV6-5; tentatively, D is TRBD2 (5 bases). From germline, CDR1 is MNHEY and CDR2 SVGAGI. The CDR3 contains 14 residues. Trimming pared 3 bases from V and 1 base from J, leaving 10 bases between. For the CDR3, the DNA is TGTGCCAGCAGTTATCTTCGGGGATCCTACGAGCAGTACTTC. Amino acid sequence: CASSYLRGSYEQYF.

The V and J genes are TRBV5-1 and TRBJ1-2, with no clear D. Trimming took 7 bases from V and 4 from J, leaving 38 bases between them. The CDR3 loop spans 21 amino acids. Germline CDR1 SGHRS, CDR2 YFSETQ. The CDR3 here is CASRLDLPSPFSRPPIYGYTF. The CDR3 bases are TGCGCCAGCCGTTTGGACCTCCCCTCCCCCTTTTCGAGGCCGCCCATCTATGGCTACACCTTC.

CDR3 nucleotide sequence: TGTGCCAGCAGCTCATATCCGGGACAGCTCCACCCGGGAGGCTACACCTTC. Protein sequence: CASSSYPGQLHPGGYTF. The chain employs TRBV5-6 and TRBJ1-2; 7 bases fit TRBD1. V was pared by 3 bases and J by 8 bases, with 19 bases of the junction left unmatched. The CDR3 extends over 17 amino acids. Looked up from germline, CDR1 is SGHDT and CDR2 is YYEEEE.

The CDR3 spells CASSSGQIYEQYF. CDR3 DNA: TGTGCCAGCAGTTCGGGACAAATCTACGAGCAGTACTTC. The V and J genes are TRBV27 and TRBJ2-7; TRBD1 might be the D (6 bases). The CDR3 is 13 amino acids. Germline V gives CDR1 MNHEY, CDR2 SMNVEV (reference sequence). V dropped 4 bases and J dropped 3 bases, with 10 bases sitting between them.

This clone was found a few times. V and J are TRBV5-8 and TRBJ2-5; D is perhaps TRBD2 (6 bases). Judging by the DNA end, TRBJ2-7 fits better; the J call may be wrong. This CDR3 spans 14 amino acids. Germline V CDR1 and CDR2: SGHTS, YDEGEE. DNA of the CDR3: TGTGCCAGCAGCTTGGCGGGGGTGACCTACGAGCAGTACTTC. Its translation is CASSLAGVTYEQYF.

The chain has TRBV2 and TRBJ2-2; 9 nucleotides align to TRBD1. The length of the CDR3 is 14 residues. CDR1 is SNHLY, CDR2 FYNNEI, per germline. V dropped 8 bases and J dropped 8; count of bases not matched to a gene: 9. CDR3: CASRGQGQFGELFF. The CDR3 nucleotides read TGTGCCAGCCGGGGACAGGGTCAGTTTGGGGAGCTGTTTTTT.

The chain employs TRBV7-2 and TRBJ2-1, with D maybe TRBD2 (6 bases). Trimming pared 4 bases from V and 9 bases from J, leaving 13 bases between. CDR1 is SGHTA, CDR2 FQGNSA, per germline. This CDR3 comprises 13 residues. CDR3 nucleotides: TGTGCCAGCAGCTCATACCGGGAGCTTGAGCAGTTCTTC. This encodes CASSSYRELEQFF.

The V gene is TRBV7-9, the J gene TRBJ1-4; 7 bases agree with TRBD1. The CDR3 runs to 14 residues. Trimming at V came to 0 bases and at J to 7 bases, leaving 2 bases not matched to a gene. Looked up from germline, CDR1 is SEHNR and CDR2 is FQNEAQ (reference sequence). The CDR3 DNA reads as TGTGCCAGCAGCTTAGCGCGGGACAGTGAAAAACTGTTTTTT. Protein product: CASSLARDSEKLFF.

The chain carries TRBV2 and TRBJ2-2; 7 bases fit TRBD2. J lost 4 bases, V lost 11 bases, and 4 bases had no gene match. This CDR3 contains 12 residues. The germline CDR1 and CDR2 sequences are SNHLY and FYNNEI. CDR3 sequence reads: CAGGTTTGELFF. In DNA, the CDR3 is TGTGCCGGGGGGACTACCACCGGGGAGCTGTTTTTT.